This TCR beta chain originates from a study of regulatory T cells in long-lasting Graves disease. The wider study: Treatment with antithyroid drugs for over 5 years, together with positive TSH receptor antibodies, meant persistent Graves' disease. Whole-study results and caveats: Limited sample numbers may have lowered accuracy. Persistent disease samples used TRBV28, TRBJ1-2 and TRBJ2-5 preferentially.

This clonotype has at least ten counts. Its antigen is as yet unknown. The CDR3 is made up of 14 amino acids. Losses at the gene ends were 6 bases for V and 2 bases for J; bases not matched to a gene: 5. iRepertoire HTBI primers and Arm-PCR of CDR3 regions built TCR beta libraries. A single record per CDR3 protein comes from TCRdb applying MiXCR to the multiplex PCR reads. The table records around 300,000 distinct CDR3 sequences, around 20% of them present only once. Time point noted: persistent/refractory GD, antithyroid drugs over 5 years with positive TRAb. Generation of the TCR library employed RNA extracted from PBMCs. Patients hailed from an endocrinology department in Xi'an, China.

Sequenced here: peripheral blood mononuclear cells (PBMCs), sampled when the disease was refractory, from a patient treated with antithyroid drugs. The clonotype comes from a female donor with Graves disease. This chain joins TRBV12-3 or TRBV12-4 and TRBJ2-5; 8 nucleotides align to TRBD1. The CDR3 loop reads CASRTRGRQETQYF. The DNA for the CDR3 is TGTGCCAGCAGGACCAGGGGGCGTCAAGAGACCCAGTACTTC.